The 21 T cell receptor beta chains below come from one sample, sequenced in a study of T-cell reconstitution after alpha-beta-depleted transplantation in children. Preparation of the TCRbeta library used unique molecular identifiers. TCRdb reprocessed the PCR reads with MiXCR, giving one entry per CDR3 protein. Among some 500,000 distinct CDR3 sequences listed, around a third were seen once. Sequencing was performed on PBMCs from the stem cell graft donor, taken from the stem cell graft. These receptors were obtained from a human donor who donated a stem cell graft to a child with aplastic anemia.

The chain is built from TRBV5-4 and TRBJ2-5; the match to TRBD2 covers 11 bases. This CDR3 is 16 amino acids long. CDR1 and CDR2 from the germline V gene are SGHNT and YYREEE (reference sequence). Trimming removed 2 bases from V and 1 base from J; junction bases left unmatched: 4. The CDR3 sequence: CASSLRTSGFQETQYF. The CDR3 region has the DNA TGTGCCAGCAGCTTAAGGACTAGCGGGTTCCAAGAGACCCAGTACTTC.

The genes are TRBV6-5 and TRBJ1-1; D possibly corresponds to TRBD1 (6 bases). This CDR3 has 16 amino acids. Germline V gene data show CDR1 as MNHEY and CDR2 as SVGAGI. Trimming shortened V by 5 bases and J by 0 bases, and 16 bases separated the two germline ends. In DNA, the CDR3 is TGTGCCAGCAGTCCTCGATTAGGGGGTTTGAACACTGAAGCTTTCTTT. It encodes CASSPRLGGLNTEAFF.

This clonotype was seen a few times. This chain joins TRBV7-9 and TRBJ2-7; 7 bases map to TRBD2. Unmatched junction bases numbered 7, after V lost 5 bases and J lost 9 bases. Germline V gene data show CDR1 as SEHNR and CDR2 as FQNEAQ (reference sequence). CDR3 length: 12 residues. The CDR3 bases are TGTGCCAGCAGCCCCCACTGGGAGGGGCAGTACTTC. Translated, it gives CASSPHWEGQYF.

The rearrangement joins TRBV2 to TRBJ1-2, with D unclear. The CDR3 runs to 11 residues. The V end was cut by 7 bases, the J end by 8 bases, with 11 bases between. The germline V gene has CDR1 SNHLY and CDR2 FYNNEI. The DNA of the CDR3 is TGTGCCAGCAACGACATGAGAGGCTACACCTTC. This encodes CASNDMRGYTF.

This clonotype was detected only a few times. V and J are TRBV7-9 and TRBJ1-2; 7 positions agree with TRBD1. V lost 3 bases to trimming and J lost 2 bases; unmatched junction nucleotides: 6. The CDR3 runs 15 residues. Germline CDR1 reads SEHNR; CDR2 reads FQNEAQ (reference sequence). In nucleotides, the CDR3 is TGTGCCAGCAGCTTGACAGGGCTTGGGAACTATGGCTACACCTTC. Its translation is CASSLTGLGNYGYTF.

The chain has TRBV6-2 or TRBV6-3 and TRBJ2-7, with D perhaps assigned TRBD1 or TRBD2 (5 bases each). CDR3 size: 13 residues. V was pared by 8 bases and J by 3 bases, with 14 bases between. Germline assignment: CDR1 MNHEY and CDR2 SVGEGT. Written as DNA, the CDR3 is TGTGCCAGCGGCCGGGACGGCCGCTACGAGCAGTACGTC. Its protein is CASGRDGRYEQYV.

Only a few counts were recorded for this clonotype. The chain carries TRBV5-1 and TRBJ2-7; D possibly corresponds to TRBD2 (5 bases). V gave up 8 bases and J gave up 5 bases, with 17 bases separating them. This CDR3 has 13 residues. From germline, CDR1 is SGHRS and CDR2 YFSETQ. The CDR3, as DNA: TGCGCCAGATCCGTCGGGGATACCCACGAGCAGTACTTC. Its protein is CARSVGDTHEQYF.

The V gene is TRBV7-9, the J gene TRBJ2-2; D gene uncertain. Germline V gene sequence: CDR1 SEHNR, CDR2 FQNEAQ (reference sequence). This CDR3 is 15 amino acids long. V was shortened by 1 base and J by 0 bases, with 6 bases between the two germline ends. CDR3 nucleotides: TGTGCCAGCAGCTTAGGCCCCTCGAACACCGGGGAGCTGTTTTTT. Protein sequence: CASSLGPSNTGELFF.

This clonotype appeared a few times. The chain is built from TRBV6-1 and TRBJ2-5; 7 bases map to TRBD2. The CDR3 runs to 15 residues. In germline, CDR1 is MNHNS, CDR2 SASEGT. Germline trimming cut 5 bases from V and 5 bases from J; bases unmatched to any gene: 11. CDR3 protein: CASSKGRELGETQYF. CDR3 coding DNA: TGTGCCAGCAGTAAGGGGCGGGAGTTGGGGGAGACCCAGTACTTC.

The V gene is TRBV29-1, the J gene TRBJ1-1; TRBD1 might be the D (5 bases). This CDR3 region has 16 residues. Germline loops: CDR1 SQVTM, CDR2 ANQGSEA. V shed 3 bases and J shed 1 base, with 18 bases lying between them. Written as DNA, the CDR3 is TGCAGCGTTGAGGGGTTTGGGGCGCGGGGGAACACTGAAGCTTTCTTT. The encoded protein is CSVEGFGARGNTEAFF.

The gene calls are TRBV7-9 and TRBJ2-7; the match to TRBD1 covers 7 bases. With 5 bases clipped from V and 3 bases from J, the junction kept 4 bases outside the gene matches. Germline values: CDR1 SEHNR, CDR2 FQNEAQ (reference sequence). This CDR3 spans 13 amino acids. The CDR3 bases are TGTGCCAGCAGCGGTCAGGGGGACTACGAGCAGTACGTC. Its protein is CASSGQGDYEQYV.

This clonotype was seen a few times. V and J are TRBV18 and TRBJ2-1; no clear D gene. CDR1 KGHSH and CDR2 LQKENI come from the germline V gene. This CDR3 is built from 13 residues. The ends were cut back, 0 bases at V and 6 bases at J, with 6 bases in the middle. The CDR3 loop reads CASSPPWANEQFF. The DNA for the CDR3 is TGTGCCAGCTCACCACCGTGGGCCAATGAGCAGTTCTTC.

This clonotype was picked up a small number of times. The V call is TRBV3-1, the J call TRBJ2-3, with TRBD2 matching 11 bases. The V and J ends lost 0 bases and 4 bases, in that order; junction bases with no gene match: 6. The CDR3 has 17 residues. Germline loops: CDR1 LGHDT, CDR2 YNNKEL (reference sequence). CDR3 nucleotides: TGTGCCAGCAGCCAAGATGGGGGACTAGCGGTCCCAGATACGCAGTATTTT. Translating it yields CASSQDGGLAVPDTQYF.

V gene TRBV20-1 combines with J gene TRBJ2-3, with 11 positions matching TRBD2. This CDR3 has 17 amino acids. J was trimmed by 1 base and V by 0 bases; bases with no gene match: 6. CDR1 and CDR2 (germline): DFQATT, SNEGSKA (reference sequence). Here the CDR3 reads CSAREALAGGGTDTQYF. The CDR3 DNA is TGCAGTGCTAGAGAAGCATTAGCGGGAGGGGGCACAGATACGCAGTATTTT.

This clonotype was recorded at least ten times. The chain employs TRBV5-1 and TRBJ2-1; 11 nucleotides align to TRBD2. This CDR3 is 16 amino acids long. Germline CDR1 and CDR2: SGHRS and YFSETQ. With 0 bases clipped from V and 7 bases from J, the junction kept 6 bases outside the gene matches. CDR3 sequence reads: CASSLVLAGGRNEQFF. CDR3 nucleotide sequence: TGCGCCAGCAGCTTGGTCCTAGCGGGAGGTCGGAATGAGCAGTTCTTC.

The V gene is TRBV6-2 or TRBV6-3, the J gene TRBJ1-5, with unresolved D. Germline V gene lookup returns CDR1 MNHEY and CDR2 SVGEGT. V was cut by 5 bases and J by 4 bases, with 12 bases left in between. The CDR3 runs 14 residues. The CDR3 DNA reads TGTGCCAGCAGTGGCCGGGCCCATAATCAGCCCCAGCATTTT. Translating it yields CASSGRAHNQPQHF.

CDR3 sequence (DNA): TGTGCCAGCAGCGCCCCCCTTCAGGGTTCCAAAAACATTCAGTACTTC. Encoded protein: CASSAPLQGSKNIQYF. V usage is TRBV7-2 and J usage is TRBJ2-4; possibly TRBD1 for D (5 bases). Looked up from germline, CDR1 is SGHTA and CDR2 is FQGNSA. CDR3 length: 16 amino acids. Trimming removed 5 bases from V and 2 bases from J, with 16 bases in between.

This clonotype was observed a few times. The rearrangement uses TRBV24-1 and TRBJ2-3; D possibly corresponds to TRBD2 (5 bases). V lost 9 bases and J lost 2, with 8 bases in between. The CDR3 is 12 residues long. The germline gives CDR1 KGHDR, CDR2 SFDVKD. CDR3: CATGGYTDTQYF. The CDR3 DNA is TGTGCCACCGGAGGATACACAGATACGCAGTATTTT.

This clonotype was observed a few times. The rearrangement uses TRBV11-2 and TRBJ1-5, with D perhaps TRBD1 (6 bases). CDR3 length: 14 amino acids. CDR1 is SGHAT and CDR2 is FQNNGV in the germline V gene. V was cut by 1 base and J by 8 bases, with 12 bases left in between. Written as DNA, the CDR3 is TGTGCCAGCAGCTTAGGCAGGGGCGGCGAGCCCCAGCATTTT. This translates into CASSLGRGGEPQHF. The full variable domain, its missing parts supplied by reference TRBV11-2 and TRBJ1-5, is EAGVAQSPRYKIIEKRQSVAFWCNPISGHATLYWYQQILGQGPKLLIQFQNNGVVDDSQLPKDRFSAERLKGVDSTLKIQPAKLEDSAVYLCASSLGRGGEPQHFGDGTRLSIL.

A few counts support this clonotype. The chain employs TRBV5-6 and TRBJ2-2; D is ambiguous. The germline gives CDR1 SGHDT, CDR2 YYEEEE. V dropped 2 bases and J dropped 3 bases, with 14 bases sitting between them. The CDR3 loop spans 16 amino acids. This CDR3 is CASSFARYRDTGELFF. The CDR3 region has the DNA TGTGCCAGCAGCTTCGCGCGATACAGAGACACCGGGGAGCTGTTTTTT. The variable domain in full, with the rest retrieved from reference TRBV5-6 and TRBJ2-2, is DAGVTQSPTHLIKTRGQQVTLRCSPKSGHDTVSWYQQALGQGPQFIFQYYEEEERQRGNFPDRFSGHQFPNYSSELNVNALLLGDSALYLCASSFARYRDTGELFFGEGSRLTVL.

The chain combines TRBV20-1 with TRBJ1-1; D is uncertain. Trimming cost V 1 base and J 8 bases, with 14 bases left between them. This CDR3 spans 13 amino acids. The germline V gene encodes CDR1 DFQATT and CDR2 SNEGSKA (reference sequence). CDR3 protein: CSARGAGSREAFF. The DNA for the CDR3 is TGCAGTGCTAGAGGAGCGGGCAGCCGAGAAGCTTTCTTT.